This T cell receptor (beta chain) derives from a study of graft-versus-host responses after intestinal transplantation. Whole-study context: Every recipient underwent anti-thymocyte globulin induction, then tacrolimus and steroids for around three years.

TCRdb's table, derived via immunoSEQ multiplex PCR, lists solely in-frame clones and lacks some. Here the sample spans more than 12,000 clones, approximately 70% being singletons. Once graft tissue had been processed, intraepithelial and lamina propria lymphocytes were released. Trimming took 5 bases from V and 0 from J, leaving 5 bases between them. The CDR3 covers 13 residues. The V gene's germline CDR1 is SNHLY and CDR2 FYNNEI. The TCR comes from a human patient who received an intestinal transplant, so some T cells may come from the graft donor. The source was ileum tissue, collected around 98 weeks after intestinal transplantation. The chain combines TRBV2 with TRBJ1-3; D is unclear. As DNA, the CDR3 is TGTGCCAGCAGTCCTAACTCTGGAAACACCATATATTTT. The encoded protein is CASSPNSGNTIYF. Looking up the rest from reference TRBV2 and TRBJ1-3 gives the full variable domain: EPEVTQTPSHQVTQMGQEVILRCVPISNHLYFYWYRQILGQKVEFLVSFYNNEISEKSEIFDDQFSVERPDGSNFTLKIRSTKLEDSAMYFCASSPNSGNTIYFGEGSWLTVV.